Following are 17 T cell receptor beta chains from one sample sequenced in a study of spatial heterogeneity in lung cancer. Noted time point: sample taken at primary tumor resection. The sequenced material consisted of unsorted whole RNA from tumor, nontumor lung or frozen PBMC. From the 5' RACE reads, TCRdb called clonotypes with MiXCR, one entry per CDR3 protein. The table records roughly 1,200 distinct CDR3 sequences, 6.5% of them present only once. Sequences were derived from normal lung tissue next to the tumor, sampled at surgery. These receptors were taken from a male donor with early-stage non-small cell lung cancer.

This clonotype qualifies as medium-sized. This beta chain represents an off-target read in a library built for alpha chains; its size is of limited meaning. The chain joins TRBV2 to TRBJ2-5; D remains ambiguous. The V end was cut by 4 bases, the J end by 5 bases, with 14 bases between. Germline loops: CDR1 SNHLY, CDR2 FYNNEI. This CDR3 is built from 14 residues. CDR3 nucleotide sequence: TGTGCCAGCAGTGCTCCCCTCCCGGGCGAGACCCAGTACTTC. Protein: CASSAPLPGETQYF.

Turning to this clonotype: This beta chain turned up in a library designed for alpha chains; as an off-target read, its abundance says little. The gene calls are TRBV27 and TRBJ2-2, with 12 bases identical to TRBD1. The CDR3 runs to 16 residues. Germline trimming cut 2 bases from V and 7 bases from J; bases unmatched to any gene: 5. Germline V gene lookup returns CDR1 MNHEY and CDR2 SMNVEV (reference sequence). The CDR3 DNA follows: TGTGCCAGCAGTTTAATGGGACAGGGGGCTGGCGGGGAGCTGTTTTTT. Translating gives CASSLMGQGAGGELFF.

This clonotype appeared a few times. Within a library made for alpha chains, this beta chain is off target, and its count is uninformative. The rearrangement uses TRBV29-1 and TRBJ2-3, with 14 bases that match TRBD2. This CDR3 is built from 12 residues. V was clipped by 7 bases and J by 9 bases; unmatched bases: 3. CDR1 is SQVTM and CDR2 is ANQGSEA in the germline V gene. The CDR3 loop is CSGGTSGGTQYF. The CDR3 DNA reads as TGCAGCGGAGGGACTAGCGGGGGAACGCAGTATTTT.

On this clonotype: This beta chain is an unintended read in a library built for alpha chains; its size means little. This chain's CDR3 is CASSPTKKSNSPLHF. The CDR3 nucleotides are TGTGCCAGCAGCCCAACTAAGAAAAGTAATTCACCCCTCCACTTT. The chain recombines TRBV3-1 with TRBJ1-6; D is undetermined. V was shortened by 4 bases and J by 6 bases, with 13 bases between the two germline ends. Germline lookup yields CDR1 LGHDT and CDR2 YNNKEL (reference sequence). The CDR3 sequence is 15 residues long.

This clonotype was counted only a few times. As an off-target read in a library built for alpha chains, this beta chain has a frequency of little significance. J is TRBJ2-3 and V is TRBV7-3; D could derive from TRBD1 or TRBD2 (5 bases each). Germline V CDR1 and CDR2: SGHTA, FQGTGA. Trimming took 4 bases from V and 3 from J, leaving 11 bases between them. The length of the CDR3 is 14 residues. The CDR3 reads CASSSGTGTDTQYF. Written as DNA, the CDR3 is TGTGCCAGCAGCTCTGGGACGGGGACAGATACGCAGTATTTT. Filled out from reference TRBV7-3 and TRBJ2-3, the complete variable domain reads GAGVSQTPSNKVTEKGKYVELRCDPISGHTALYWYRQSLGQGPEFLIYFQGTGAADDSGLPNDRFFAVRPEGSVSTLKIQRTERGDSAVYLCASSSGTGTDTQYFGPGTRLTVL.

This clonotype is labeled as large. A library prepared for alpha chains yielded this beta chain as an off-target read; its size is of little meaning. CDR3 nucleotide sequence: TGCAGCGTTCCCTTAGGGGACAACTATGGCTACACCTTC. Its protein is CSVPLGDNYGYTF. The V gene is TRBV29-1, the J gene TRBJ1-2; possible D gene TRBD1, 5 bases. Germline assignment: CDR1 SQVTM and CDR2 ANQGSEA. Trimming removed 5 bases from V and 2 bases from J, with 12 bases in between. CDR3 length equals 13 residues. The entire variable domain, with the rest obtained from reference TRBV29-1 and TRBJ1-2, is as follows: SAVISQKPSRDICQRGTSLTIQCQVDSQVTMMFWYRQQPGQSLTLIATANQGSEATYESGFVIDKFPISRPNLTFSTLTVSNMSPEDSSIYLCSVPLGDNYGYTFGSGTRLTVV.

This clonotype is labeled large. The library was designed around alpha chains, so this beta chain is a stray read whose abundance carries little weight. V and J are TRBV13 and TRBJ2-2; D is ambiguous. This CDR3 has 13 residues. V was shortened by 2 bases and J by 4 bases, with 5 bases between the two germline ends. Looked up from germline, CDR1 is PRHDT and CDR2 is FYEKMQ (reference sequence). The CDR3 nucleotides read TGTGCCAGCAGCTTAAAGACCACCGGGGAGCTGTTTTTT. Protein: CASSLKTTGELFF.

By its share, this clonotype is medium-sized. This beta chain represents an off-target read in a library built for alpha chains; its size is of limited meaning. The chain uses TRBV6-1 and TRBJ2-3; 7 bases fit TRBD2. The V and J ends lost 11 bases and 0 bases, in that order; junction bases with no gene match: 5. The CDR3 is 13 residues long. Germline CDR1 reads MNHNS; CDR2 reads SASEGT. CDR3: CAGKRDSTDTQYF. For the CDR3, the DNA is TGTGCCGGAAAGCGGGATAGCACAGATACGCAGTATTTT.

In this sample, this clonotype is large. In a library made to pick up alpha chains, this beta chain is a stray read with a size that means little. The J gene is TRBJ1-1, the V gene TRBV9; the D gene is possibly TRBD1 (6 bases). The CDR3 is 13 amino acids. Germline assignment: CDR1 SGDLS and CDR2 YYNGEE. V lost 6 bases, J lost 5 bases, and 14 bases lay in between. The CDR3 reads CASTSRGGTEAFF. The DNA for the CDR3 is TGTGCCAGCACCTCCAGGGGAGGGACTGAAGCTTTCTTT.

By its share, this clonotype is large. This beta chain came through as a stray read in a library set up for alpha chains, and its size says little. The CDR3, as DNA: TGTGCCAGCAGTTTAGGGGGATACGAGCAGTACTTC. The encoded protein is CASSLGGYEQYF. The genes are TRBV27 and TRBJ2-7; D is perhaps TRBD1 or TRBD2 (5 bases each). CDR1 is MNHEY and CDR2 is SMNVEV in the germline V gene (reference sequence). This CDR3 has 12 amino acids. Trimming cost V 2 bases and J 4 bases, with 6 bases left between them.

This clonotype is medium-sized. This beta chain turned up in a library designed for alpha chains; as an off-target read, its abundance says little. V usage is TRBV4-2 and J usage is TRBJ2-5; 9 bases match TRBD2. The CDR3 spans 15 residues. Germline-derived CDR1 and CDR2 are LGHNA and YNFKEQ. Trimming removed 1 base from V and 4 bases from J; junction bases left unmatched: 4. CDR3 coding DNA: TGTGCCAGCAGCCAAGGAGGCGGGAGGGGAGAGACCCAGTACTTC. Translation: CASSQGGGRGETQYF.

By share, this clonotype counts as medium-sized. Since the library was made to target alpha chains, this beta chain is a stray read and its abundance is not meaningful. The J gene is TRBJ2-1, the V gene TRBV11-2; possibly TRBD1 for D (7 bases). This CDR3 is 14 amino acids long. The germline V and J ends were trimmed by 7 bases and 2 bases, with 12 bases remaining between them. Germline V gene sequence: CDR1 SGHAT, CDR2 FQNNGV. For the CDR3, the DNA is TGTGCCAGCAACCCCAGGGGGGCCTACAATGAGCAGTTCTTC. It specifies CASNPRGAYNEQFF.

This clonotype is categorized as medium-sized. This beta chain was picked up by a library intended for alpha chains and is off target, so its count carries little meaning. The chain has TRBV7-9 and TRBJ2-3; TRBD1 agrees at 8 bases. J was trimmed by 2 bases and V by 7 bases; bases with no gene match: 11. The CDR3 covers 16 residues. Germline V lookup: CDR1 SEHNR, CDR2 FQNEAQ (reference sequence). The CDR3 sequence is CASNSIGQGHTDTQYF. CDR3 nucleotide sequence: TGTGCCAGCAACTCCATCGGACAGGGACACACAGATACGCAGTATTTT.

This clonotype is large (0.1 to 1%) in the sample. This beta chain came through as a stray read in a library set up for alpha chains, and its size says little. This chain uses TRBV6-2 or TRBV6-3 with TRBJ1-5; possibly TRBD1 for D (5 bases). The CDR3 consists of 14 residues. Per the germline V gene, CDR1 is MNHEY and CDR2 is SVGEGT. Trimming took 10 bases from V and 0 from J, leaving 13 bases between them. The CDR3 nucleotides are TGTGCCATATCCACCGGGACTAGCAATCAGCCCCAGCATTTT. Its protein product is CAISTGTSNQPQHF.

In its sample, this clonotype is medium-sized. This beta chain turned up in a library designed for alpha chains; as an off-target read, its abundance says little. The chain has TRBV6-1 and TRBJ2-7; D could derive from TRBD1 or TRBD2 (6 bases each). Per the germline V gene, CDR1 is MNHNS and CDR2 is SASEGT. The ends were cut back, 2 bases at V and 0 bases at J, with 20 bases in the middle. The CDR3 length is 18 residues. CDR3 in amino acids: CASSESGAGATSSYEQYF. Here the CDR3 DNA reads TGTGCCAGCAGTGAATCGGGGGCAGGGGCCACCAGCTCCTACGAGCAGTACTTC.

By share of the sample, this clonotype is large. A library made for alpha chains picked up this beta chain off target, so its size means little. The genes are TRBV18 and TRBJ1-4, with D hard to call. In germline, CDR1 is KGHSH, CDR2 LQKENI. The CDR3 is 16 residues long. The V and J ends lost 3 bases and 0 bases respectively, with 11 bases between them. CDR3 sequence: CASSPSDRTTNEKLFF. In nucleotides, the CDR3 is TGTGCCAGCTCACCCTCTGACCGAACAACTAATGAAAAACTGTTTTTT.

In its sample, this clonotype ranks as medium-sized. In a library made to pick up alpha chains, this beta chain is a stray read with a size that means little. CDR3 loop: CAWSVGGDQPQHF. DNA of the CDR3: TGTGCCTGGAGTGTAGGAGGTGATCAGCCCCAGCATTTT. This rearrangement joins TRBV30 to TRBJ1-5; D gene unclear. This CDR3 has 13 residues. The germline gives CDR1 GTSNPN, CDR2 SVGIG (reference sequence). With 0 bases removed from V and 5 bases from J, the gap between germline ends came to 8 bases.